Listed below are T cell receptor beta chains from one sample, sequenced in a study of T-cell memory formation after mild COVID-19. TCRdb reprocessed the 5' RACE reads via MiXCR and lists one record per CDR3 protein. The sample carries 500,000 to 650,000 distinct CDR3 sequences, about a fifth recorded once. Sequencing was carried out using PBMCs or a T cell subset sorted from them (not recorded which). The source is an adult woman who had mild COVID-19 (a few samples of this study predate the infection). Cell type and time point are not known. Each CDR3 is given with its conserved first and last residue. D genes are given only for firm matches. Size is stated for part of the rows, as once, few or many counts, or as a class when the clone is expanded.

D gene	J gene	V gene	clone size	CDR3 protein	CDR3 DNA
TRBD1	TRBJ2-3	TRBV7-6	many	CASSRRLRKTGTGYPDTQYF	TGTGCCAGCAGCCGCAGATTGCGAAAGACCGGGACAGGATACCCAGATACGCAGTATTTT
TRBD2	TRBJ2-1	TRBV9	.	CASSVTRTSGMVEQFF	TGTGCCAGCAGCGTAACCAGGACTAGCGGGATGGTTGAGCAGTTCTTC
TRBD2	TRBJ2-3	TRBV20-1	few	CSARDPAGGTDTQYF	TGCAGTGCTAGAGACCCAGCGGGGGGCACAGATACGCAGTATTTT
.	TRBJ2-2	TRBV7-3	few	CASSLDQGIGELFF	TGTGCCAGCAGCTTAGACCAGGGGATCGGGGAGCTGTTTTTT
TRBD1	TRBJ1-2	TRBV12-3/TRBV12-4	few	CAVAHRGNYGYTF	TGTGCCGTTGCCCACAGGGGGAACTATGGCTACACCTTC
.	TRBJ2-5	TRBV9	.	CASSVGDPLHETQYF	TGTGCCAGCAGCGTAGGGGACCCCCTCCATGAGACCCAGTACTTC
.	TRBJ2-3	TRBV7-6	many	CASSSRLADTQYF	TGTGCCAGCAGCTCCCGGCTAGCAGATACGCAGTATTTT
.	TRBJ2-5	TRBV6-5	few	CASSYGRRETQYF	TGTGCCAGCAGTTACGGCCGGCGGGAGACCCAGTACTTC
TRBD1	TRBJ1-2	TRBV4-3	.	CASSQQPTGGYGYTF	TGCGCCAGCAGCCAACAGCCTACAGGGGGCTATGGCTACACCTTC
TRBD1	TRBJ2-5	TRBV6-1	few	CASSISGTEETQYF	TGTGCCAGCAGTATCTCGGGGACAGAAGAGACCCAGTACTTC
.	TRBJ1-2	TRBV6-5	few	CASSLKGGKGGYTF	TGTGCCAGCAGCCTCAAGGGGGGTAAAGGTGGCTACACCTTC
TRBD2	TRBJ2-1	TRBV7-9	few	CASSTSGSPYNEQFF	TGTGCCAGCAGCACTAGCGGGAGCCCCTACAATGAGCAGTTCTTC
.	TRBJ2-1	TRBV4-1	.	CASSQETTYNEQFF	TGCGCCAGCAGCCAAGAGACTACCTACAATGAGCAGTTCTTC
.	TRBJ2-3	TRBV19	few	CASSTERDNRLYF	TGTGCCAGTAGTACCGAACGGGACAATCGACTGTATTTT
TRBD1	TRBJ2-1	TRBV29-1	.	CSGAPGTDHNEQFF	TGCAGCGGAGCTCCCGGGACAGATCACAATGAGCAGTTCTTC
TRBD1	TRBJ1-1	TRBV5-1	few	CASSRQGPEAFF	TGCGCCAGCTCCCGACAGGGCCCTGAAGCTTTCTTT
TRBD1	TRBJ2-7	TRBV5-6	few	CASSIGTGGNYEQYF	TGTGCCAGCAGCATAGGGACAGGGGGCAACTACGAGCAGTACTTC
TRBD2	TRBJ2-1	TRBV20-1	few	CSARDLGREYLDEQFF	TGCAGTGCTAGAGATTTAGGGCGGGAGTACCTCGATGAGCAGTTCTTC
.	TRBJ2-1	TRBV24-1	few	CATSDLGPGDEQFF	TGTGCCACCAGTGACCTGGGACCGGGCGATGAGCAGTTCTTC
.	TRBJ2-5	TRBV5-5	many	CASSSAIAGETQYF	TGTGCCAGCAGCTCCGCGATAGCCGGAGAGACCCAGTACTTC
.	TRBJ2-7	TRBV2	.	CASSGIRGYGGF	TGTGCCAGCAGTGGGATTCGCGGGTACGGGGGTTTC
.	TRBJ1-2	TRBV5-6	.	CASSRWTSLGSVGYTF	TGTGCCAGCAGCCGATGGACGAGCCTGGGGAGCGTTGGCTACACCTTC
.	TRBJ2-1	TRBV15	few	CATSRDRTRGRSTHNEQFF	TGTGCCACCAGCAGAGATCGTACCCGCGGACGGAGTACGCACAATGAGCAGTTCTTC
.	TRBJ2-3	TRBV4-2	.	CASSQDPGARRDTQYF	TGTGCCAGCAGCCAAGATCCCGGGGCCCGGCGAGATACGCAGTATTTT
.	TRBJ1-4	TRBV25-1	.	CASSETAGKVFF	TGTGCCAGCTCCGAAACAGCGGGGAAGGTGTTTTTT
.	TRBJ1-2	TRBV4-3	.	CASSQDYGGGGYGYTF	TGCGCCAGCAGCCAAGATTACGGGGGCGGAGGCTATGGCTACACCTTC
TRBD1	TRBJ2-5	TRBV25-1	few	CASSVDRGDGLETQYF	TGTGCCAGCAGTGTAGACAGGGGGGATGGTTTGGAGACCCAGTACTTC
.	TRBJ2-7	TRBV20-1	.	CSARDPREYEQYF	TGCAGTGCTAGAGACCCGAGGGAATACGAGCAGTACTTC
.	TRBJ2-5	TRBV5-1	few	CASSGTTVRETQYF	TGCGCCAGCAGCGGAACGACGGTGAGGGAGACCCAGTACTTC
.	TRBJ1-1	TRBV5-1	.	CASSLYGSAEAFF	TGCGCCAGCAGCTTGTACGGGAGTGCTGAAGCTTTCTTT
TRBD2	TRBJ2-5	TRBV7-2	few	CASSLAWGLAGSETQYF	TGTGCCAGCAGCTTAGCTTGGGGACTAGCGGGATCGGAGACCCAGTACTTC
.	TRBJ1-4	TRBV4-1	.	CASSRQPVSEKLFF	TGCGCCAGCAGCCGCCAACCCGTGAGTGAAAAACTGTTTTTT
.	TRBJ2-1	TRBV29-1	once	CSVEARGSSYNEQFF	TGCAGCGTTGAGGCGCGAGGAAGCTCCTACAATGAGCAGTTCTTC
.	TRBJ2-7	TRBV30	.	CAWSKTYEQYF	TGTGCCTGGAGTAAGACCTACGAGCAGTACTTC
TRBD2	TRBJ2-7	TRBV11-2	.	CASSPPGRLIYEQYF	TGTGCCAGCAGCCCACCCGGGAGGCTTATCTACGAGCAGTACTTC
TRBD2	TRBJ2-2	TRBV12-3/TRBV12-4	few	CASSSPGRLAGGLFF	TGTGCCAGCAGTTCCCCCGGGAGGCTAGCGGGGGGGCTGTTTTTT
TRBD2	TRBJ2-1	TRBV20-1	.	CSARAGVVNEQFF	TGCAGTGCTCGAGCGGGAGTTGTGAATGAGCAGTTCTTC
.	TRBJ2-2	TRBV6-2/TRBV6-3	.	CASSYARQDISGELFF	TGTGCCAGCAGTTACGCGCGACAGGATATTTCCGGGGAGCTGTTTTTT
TRBD1	TRBJ2-3	TRBV7-9	few	CASSSGQVTDTQYF	TGTGCCAGCAGCTCAGGACAGGTCACAGATACGCAGTATTTT
TRBD1	TRBJ2-1	TRBV7-9	.	CASSSTGEPYNEQFF	TGTGCCAGCAGCTCCACAGGGGAACCCTACAATGAGCAGTTCTTC
.	TRBJ2-5	TRBV5-1	many	CASSLFGGAQEETQYF	TGCGCCAGCAGCTTGTTTGGGGGGGCCCAGGAGGAGACCCAGTACTTC
TRBD1	TRBJ2-5	TRBV29-1	.	CSGRDRVVRETQYF	TGCAGCGGACGCGACAGGGTAGTAAGAGAGACCCAGTACTTC
.	TRBJ2-2	TRBV7-3	few	CASSLTAQLAGELFF	TGTGCCAGCAGCTTAACTGCACAGTTGGCCGGGGAGCTGTTTTTT
.	TRBJ2-7	TRBV6-6	.	CASSARRGLGSYEQYF	TGTGCCAGCAGTGCCCGTAGGGGTCTAGGCTCCTACGAGCAGTACTTC
TRBD1	TRBJ1-2	TRBV30	.	CAWSTLDRDFPGYTF	TGTGCCTGGAGTACACTCGACAGGGATTTTCCTGGCTACACCTTC
.	TRBJ2-7	TRBV3-1	.	CASSLTELSYEQYF	TGTGCCAGCAGCCTGACAGAACTCTCCTACGAGCAGTACTTC
.	TRBJ1-1	TRBV20-1	.	CSASTWGGRDTEAFF	TGCAGTGCTTCTACGTGGGGGGGGCGGGACACTGAAGCTTTCTTT
.	TRBJ2-5	TRBV11-2	.	CASSLEIIWETQYF	TGTGCCAGCAGCTTAGAAATTATTTGGGAGACCCAGTACTTC
TRBD1	TRBJ2-1	TRBV27	.	CASSLAGTGINEQFF	TGTGCCAGCAGTTTAGCCGGGACAGGGATTAATGAGCAGTTCTTC
.	TRBJ2-5	TRBV3-1	few	CASSTKGVETQYF	TGTGCCAGCAGCACGAAGGGGGTTGAGACCCAGTACTTC